This T cell receptor beta chain emerged from a study of cytomegalovirus exposure and HLA in healthy donors. Looking at the study overall: Early on, a data release was issued that held 80 million or so unique TCRs from HLA-typed donors. Study-wide points: TCR beta chains associated with HLA were, in a later analysis, more clonally expanded than equally common others.

PCR involved 60 Vbeta and 13 Jbeta primers. Sequenced by immunoSEQ multiplex PCR; TCRdb stores in-frame clones only, minus some. The sample records about 86,000 clones, just over 70% being singletons. This clone was recorded once. Its antigen is unknown. The sequencing sample was made of PBMCs. The receptor was derived from a man in his fifties or sixties in good health and CMV-seronegative.

This chain's CDR3 is CASSDGSGRYLEGANVLTF. The CDR3 bases are TGTGCCAGCAGTGATGGGAGCGGGAGGTATTTGGAGGGGGCCAACGTCCTGACTTTC. V is TRBV6-1 and J is TRBJ2-6; the match to TRBD2 covers 9 bases. The germline V gene has CDR1 MNHNS and CDR2 SASEGT. Germline trimming cut 3 bases from V and 4 bases from J; bases unmatched to any gene: 13. The CDR3 length is 19 residues.